The 10 T cell receptor beta chains below come from one sample, sequenced in a study of technical replicates of blood from a handful of donors. The protocol was immunoSEQ multiplex PCR, while the TCRdb copy is restricted to in-frame clones and leaves out a portion. This sample has about 85,000 clones, with about 95% found just once. The source material was T cells isolated from PBMCs. These TCRs come from a human donor in good health.

This chain joins TRBV5-4 and TRBJ2-1; perhaps TRBD2 as D (6 bases). The CDR3 runs to 15 residues. CDR1 and CDR2 (germline): SGHNT, YYREEE (reference sequence). With 3 bases removed from V and 5 bases from J, the gap between germline ends came to 15 bases. The CDR3 spells CASSSGSQGNNEQFF. CDR3 DNA: TGTGCCAGCAGCTCCGGGAGCCAGGGAAACAATGAGCAGTTCTTC.

The V gene is TRBV6-5, the J gene TRBJ1-4; D is uncertain. The CDR3 has 14 amino acids. Germline V gives CDR1 MNHEY, CDR2 SVGAGI. Trimming took off 6 bases at V and 8 bases at J, with 16 bases between the two ends. DNA for the CDR3: TGTGCCAGCAGCCGAGGAGGCCCCCGAGAAAAACTGTTTTTT. Its translation is CASSRGGPREKLFF.

The genes are TRBV5-1 and TRBJ1-4; no reliable D call. Deletions cut 1 base from V and 1 base from J, with 5 bases between. This CDR3 comprises 14 residues. CDR1 and CDR2 (germline): SGHRS, YFSETQ. The CDR3 loop is CASSLRVTNEKLFF. The CDR3 nucleotides are TGCGCCAGCAGCTTGCGGGTAACTAATGAAAAACTGTTTTTT.

The rearrangement links TRBV15 to TRBJ1-6; D may be TRBD1 (6 bases). The CDR3 consists of 16 residues. Trimming cost V 0 bases and J 4 bases, with 10 bases left between them. Looked up from germline, CDR1 is LNHNV and CDR2 is YYDKDF (reference sequence). In DNA form, the CDR3 reads TGTGCCACCAGCAGAGATAGGGGACAATATAATTCACCCCTCCACTTT. Translation gives CATSRDRGQYNSPLHF. The entire variable domain, with the rest obtained from reference TRBV15 and TRBJ1-6, is as follows: DAMVIQNPRYQVTQFGKPVTLSCSQTLNHNVMYWYQQKSSQAPKLLFHYYDKDFNNEADTPDNFQSRRPNTSFCFLDIRSPGLGDTAMYLCATSRDRGQYNSPLHFGNGTRLTVT.

This clone was detected only a few times. The chain uses TRBV4-1 and TRBJ1-4, with D maybe TRBD1 (5 bases). The CDR3 extends over 15 amino acids. V lost 6 bases and J 8 bases, leaving 19 bases between the germline ends. The V gene's germline CDR1 is MGHRA and CDR2 YSYEKL. CDR3: CASSSTGFVIEKLFF. CDR3 sequence (DNA): TGCGCCAGCAGTTCTACAGGTTTTGTGATAGAAAAACTGTTTTTT.

The rearrangement uses TRBV27 and TRBJ2-7; the D gene is possibly TRBD2 (5 bases). V was shortened by 5 bases and J by 1 base, with 15 bases between the two germline ends. The germline V gene has CDR1 MNHEY and CDR2 SMNVEV (reference sequence). This CDR3 spans 15 amino acids. CDR3 loop: CASSPPREGSYEQYF. CDR3 nucleotide sequence: TGTGCCAGCAGTCCCCCGCGCGAGGGTTCCTACGAGCAGTACTTC.

The V and J genes are TRBV5-1 and TRBJ2-2; 8 bases align to TRBD2. The CDR3 spans 16 residues. Germline V CDR1 and CDR2: SGHRS, YFSETQ. V shed 4 bases, J shed 2 bases, and the junction held 7 bases outside the gene matches. CDR3 amino acids: CASSRRTSGNTGELFF. Written as DNA, the CDR3 is TGCGCCAGCAGCAGGAGAACTAGCGGCAACACCGGGGAGCTGTTTTTT.

The genes are TRBV27 and TRBJ2-7, with D uncertain. Trimming removed 7 bases at V and 2 bases at J, with 18 bases between. The CDR3 has 15 amino acids. The germline CDR1 and CDR2 sequences are MNHEY and SMNVEV (reference sequence). The CDR3, as DNA: TGTGCCAGCATGCCCTTTCGGCAGGCTCCCTACGAGCAGTACTTC. This gives the protein CASMPFRQAPYEQYF.

The V and J genes are TRBV27 and TRBJ2-7; 11 positions match TRBD2. Trimming at V came to 3 bases and at J to 3 bases, leaving 4 bases not matched to a gene. Germline V gene data show CDR1 as MNHEY and CDR2 as SMNVEV (reference sequence). This CDR3 comprises 15 residues. The CDR3 loop is CASSFSGRGYYEQYF. The CDR3 bases are TGTGCCAGCAGTTTTAGCGGGAGGGGGTACTACGAGCAGTACTTC.

This chain connects TRBV29-1 to TRBJ2-7; 10 bases align to TRBD2. The CDR3 length is 13 residues. J lost 5 bases, V lost 7 bases, and 8 bases had no gene match. The germline V gene has CDR1 SQVTM and CDR2 ANQGSEA. The CDR3, as DNA: TGCAGCGCTAGCGGGGGTATGGTCGACGAGCAGTACTTC. Protein product: CSASGGMVDEQYF.